The following is a T cell receptor (beta chain) sequence with its context. CDR1 and CDR2 from the germline V gene are ENHRY and SYGVKD. The length of the CDR3 is 12 residues. V was pared by 3 bases and J by 3 bases, with 6 bases between. Per the study methods: Estimates of nucleated cell counts were drawn from the amplification of reference gene primers. Data came from immunoSEQ multiplex PCR; TCRdb stores just in-frame clones and leaves some out. The DNA was the basis for D and trimming; V, J and clone size are from that table. The table includes roughly 150,000 clones, more than 80% detected once. The sample originates from a study of blood T cell repertoires in COVID-19.

The TCR comes from a woman aged 55-70 years with COVID-19, enrolled during active disease. The chain combines TRBV10-3 with TRBJ2-7, with D hard to call. The sample consisted of peripheral blood. CDR3 protein: CAISDHNYEQYF. CDR3 coding DNA: TGTGCCATCAGTGATCACAACTACGAGCAGTACTTC.